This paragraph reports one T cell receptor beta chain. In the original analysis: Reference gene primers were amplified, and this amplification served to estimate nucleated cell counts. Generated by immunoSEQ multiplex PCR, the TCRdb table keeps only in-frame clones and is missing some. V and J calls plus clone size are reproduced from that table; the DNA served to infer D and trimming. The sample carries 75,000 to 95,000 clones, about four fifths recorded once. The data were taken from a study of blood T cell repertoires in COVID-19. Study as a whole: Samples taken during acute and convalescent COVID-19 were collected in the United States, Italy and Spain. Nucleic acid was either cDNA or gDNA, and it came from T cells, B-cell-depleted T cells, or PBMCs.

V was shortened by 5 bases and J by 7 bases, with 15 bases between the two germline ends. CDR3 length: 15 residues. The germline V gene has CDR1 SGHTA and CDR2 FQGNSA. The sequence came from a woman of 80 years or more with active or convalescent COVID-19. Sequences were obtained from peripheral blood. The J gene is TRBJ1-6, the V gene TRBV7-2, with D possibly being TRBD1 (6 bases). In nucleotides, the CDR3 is TGTGCCAGCAGCACACAAGACAGGTTGAATTCACCCCTCCACTTT. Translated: CASSTQDRLNSPLHF.